Here is one T cell receptor beta chain with its context. What antigen it recognizes has not been identified. No per-base quality is available; no much larger clone lies one base away. This entry belongs to a study of shared clonotypes between healthy human individuals (dated by TCRdb to 2018 to 2020). Concerning the study at large: The cohort included a few men and two women between 18 and 49 years of age. To estimate repertoire size and how much clonotype sharing occurs between individuals, the study deeply sequenced the blood TCR repertoires of roughly 5 healthy adults. For each donor, CD4 naive and CD4 memory were each run on three plates, CD8 naive on two plates, and CD8 memory on one plate. Per donor, leukapheresis produced somewhere between about 0.8 and 9.5 billion PBMCs. To increase sequencing depth and limit assay-specific biases, different laboratories used diverse techniques to prepare libraries and sequence TCR repertoires.

Per the germline V gene, KGHSH is the CDR1 and LQKENI is the CDR2. Trimming removed 1 base from V and 3 bases from J; the gene matches leave 6 bases unexplained. The CDR3 numbers 16 residues from cysteine through phenylalanine. Only the CDR3 DNA is retained, 48 bases long and in frame from the first base. Using the deep immunoSEQ assay, TCR CDR3 regions were amplified from genomic DNA by multiplex PCR. Genomic DNA extracted from each cell subset was distributed evenly over all wells of several immunoSEQ 96-well plates, and each plate served as one replicate. For sorted subsets, approximately 210 ng of genomic DNA, equivalent to some 30,000 T cell genomes, went into each replicate PCR. The purified libraries were quantified using a Qubit 3.0 fluorometer, sized with a Bioanalyzer 2100, and then quantified again using the KAPA Library Quantification kit. Each immunoSEQ 96-well plate was sequenced on its own single-read 150-cycle Illumina NextSeq 550 flow cell. The paper's processing steps were these. The immunoSEQ output contained only junctional sequences without quality scores, so filtering could not match that applied to full-length reads. Sequences were annotated with PyIR, a Python wrapper for IgBLAST v1.9, and V/J genes and CDR3 were assigned using IMGT germline references. Any read was removed if the V/J assignment was weak (E-value above 1e-6), the CDR3 was missing, or the read contained stop codons, out-of-frame junctions, or ambiguous translated residues. A V3J clonotype was defined by an identical inferred V gene, J gene, and CDR3 amino acid sequence. The percentage overlap between two repertoires was calculated by dividing the number of shared unique clonotypes by the size of the smaller repertoire. Three approaches were used to assess repertoire richness: RTK rarefaction, the Chao1 estimator, and Recon v2.1 estimates of unobserved clonotypes. OLGA was used to compute generation probabilities for all TCRbeta clonotypes that the gDNA method yielded from a handful of donors. What TCRdb holds here is the immuneACCESS table cut down to in-frame rearrangements. Part of the clones is not present; checked against another copy, under half of the missing clones reflect an unresolved V gene, and the others are unexplained. Clone size and V and J calls were adopted from that table, with D and trimming inferred from the DNA. Within this sample are some 630,000 clones, with around 72% of them counted one time only. The top ten constitute around 2% of the sample.

Donors were healthy HIV-negative adults with no recently reported acute infections or vaccinations. Every donor was a Caucasian adult residing in Nashville, Tennessee, USA. CD4+ T cells were enriched by magnetic negative selection; naive cells were then positively selected on CD45RA, and the negative fraction formed the memory subset. Blood was collected by leukapheresis, and PBMCs were isolated by Ficoll-Histopaque density gradient centrifugation and then cryopreserved in liquid nitrogen vapor phase. Analytical flow cytometry was used to check the purity and quantity of each magnetically sorted T cell population. Genomic DNA was isolated from each sorted fraction and quantified by UV absorbance on a Nanodrop 2000c. Here is what the overall study found, with its caveats: The genetic and exposure-history diversity represented was limited by the small number of donors. Even with the large sequencing depth, rarefaction of the sorted-subset datasets indicated that sequencing was incomplete. When a few donors were compared, the shared fraction of clonotypes was around 4.6% for naive CD4, 3% to 4% for naive CD8, roughly 2.5% for memory CD4, and 0.4% for memory CD8. Pairwise subsampling led to the expectation that sequencing depth would affect the degree of clonotype sharing among donors. Estimated clonotype richness was generally larger for naive than for memory subsets. Sampling was restricted to blood, and TCR repertoires in tissues likely differ from the TCR repertoires found in blood. Higher generation probabilities were observed for clonotypes shared by all four sorted-subset donors than for non-shared clonotypes.

The V and J genes are TRBV18 and TRBJ2-7; 10 bases in between match TRBD2. The sequenced material came from memory CD4+ T cells sorted from blood. Per the publication, the cell subset or site label means: CD45RA-negative fraction. The source of this sequence is a woman aged 25-40 years in good health. The CDR3 reads CASSPQGLATNYEQYF. In nucleotide form, the sequence is TGTGCCAGCTCACCACAGGGACTAGCGACCAACTACGAGCAGTACTTC.